The 4 T cell receptor beta chains reported below all come from one sample, sequenced in a study of human T cells and chemical hapten exposure. MiXCR, run by TCRdb on the RACE reads, gives a single entry per CDR3 protein. Of tens of thousands of distinct CDR3 sequences in the sample, roughly 9.8% were seen once. Time point defined: pre-sensitization, week 0. Treatment in this sample: therapeutic diphenylcyclopropenone sensitization with weekly scalp DPC. The sample here was whole blood, taken in connection with sensitization to the hapten diphenylcyclopropenone (DPC). Receptors originate from a middle-aged man with alopecia areata. Some clones in this sample may be carry-over from other donors' samples.

This clonotype was seen a few times. Sequence at one end of the junction differs from germline and may be a read error. The V call is TRBV12-3 or TRBV12-4, the J call TRBJ2-7; 10 bases are a match to TRBD2. The CDR3 has 13 residues. The CDR3 loop is CASSLAGVYEQYF. CDR3 nucleotides: TGTGCCAGCAGTCTAGCGGGAGTGTACGAGCAGTACTTC.

The genes are TRBV7-9 and TRBJ2-5, with D maybe TRBD1 (5 bases). Trimming removed 2 bases at V and 2 bases at J, with 12 bases between. The CDR3 sequence is 15 residues long. CDR1 is SEHNR, CDR2 FQNEAQ, per germline (reference sequence). In nucleotides, the CDR3 is TGTGCCAGCAGCTTACGACAGTCGCAACAAGAGACCCAGTACTTC. Its translation: CASSLRQSQQETQYF.

The chain recombines TRBV29-1 with TRBJ2-5; D call uncertain. V was shortened by 8 bases and J by 3 bases, with 13 bases between the two germline ends. The CDR3 is 12 residues long. Germline V gives CDR1 SQVTM, CDR2 ANQGSEA. The CDR3 DNA is TGCAGCTCATTCCTCGGAAAAGAGACCCAGTACTTC. Encoded protein: CSSFLGKETQYF.

This clonotype occurred many times. The V call is TRBV28, the J call TRBJ1-4; TRBD1 agrees at 12 bases. V was clipped by 4 bases and J by 11 bases; unmatched bases: 8. The CDR3 runs to 15 residues. The germline V gene has CDR1 MDHEN and CDR2 SYDVKM. The CDR3 DNA sequence: TGTGCCAGCAGTTCCCTGGGACAGGGGGCAGGGAAACTGTTTTTT. Its translation: CASSSLGQGAGKLFF.